The 31 T cell receptor beta chains below come from one sample, sequenced in a study of T cells in tuberculosis (dated by TCRdb to the late 2010s). Library prep was done by the immunoSEQ multiplex PCR assay. TCRdb stores this immuneACCESS table with in-frame sequences only. Part of the clones is absent; in the studies checked, under half of the shortfall reflects unresolved V genes, and no reason is known for the rest. The sample has roughly 35,000 clones on record, more than 85% of them singletons. About 7.5% of the sample comes from the top ten. The sequenced sample consisted of PBMCs. These receptors were obtained from a donor between 10 and 35 years old with latent tuberculosis or without tuberculosis infection.

V usage is TRBV4-3 and J usage is TRBJ1-2; no firm D call. Germline CDR1 reads LGHNA; CDR2 reads YSLEER. Deletions cut 0 bases from V and 5 bases from J, with 10 bases between. The CDR3 sequence is 14 residues long. The CDR3 bases are TGCGCCAGCAGCCAAGATGCGGGTCCTTATGGCTACACCTTC. Translating it yields CASSQDAGPYGYTF.

This clone was observed a handful of times. The chain recombines TRBV30 with TRBJ1-2, with D possibly matching TRBD1 (6 bases). The ends were cut back, 5 bases at V and 4 bases at J, with 14 bases in the middle. This CDR3 contains 13 residues. CDR1 is GTSNPN, CDR2 SVGIG, per germline (reference sequence). In DNA, the CDR3 is TGTGCCTGGGGACAGATACTTAGCTATGGCTACACCTTC. Translation gives CAWGQILSYGYTF.

The V call is TRBV5-1, the J call TRBJ2-7; maybe TRBD2 (6 bases). The germline V gene has CDR1 SGHRS and CDR2 YFSETQ. The CDR3 totals 14 residues. Trimming removed 0 bases at V and 3 bases at J, with 10 bases between. DNA of the CDR3: TGCGCCAGCAGCTTGGGGGACTGGAACTACGAGCAGTACTTC. It translates to CASSLGDWNYEQYF.

This chain links TRBV29-1 with TRBJ1-6, with D perhaps matching TRBD1 (5 bases). Germline CDR1 is SQVTM and CDR2 is ANQGSEA. The CDR3 contains 12 residues. The DNA of the CDR3 is TGCATCCCCTGCCAGGGTTATTCACCCCTCCACTTT. Translation: CIPCQGYSPLHF.

As DNA, the CDR3 is TGTGCCAGCAGTTTATCGATCGGGCAAGGGATCCCTGGGGGGGATGGCTACACCTTC. It encodes CASSLSIGQGIPGGDGYTF. J is TRBJ1-2 and V is TRBV27; maybe TRBD1 (5 bases). Trimming took off 0 bases at V and 6 bases at J, with 26 bases between the two ends. The germline V gene encodes CDR1 MNHEY and CDR2 SMNVEV (reference sequence). The CDR3 sequence is 19 residues long.

The chain is built from TRBV4-1 and TRBJ1-2, with TRBD1 matching 7 bases. The germline CDR1 and CDR2 sequences are MGHRA and YSYEKL. J was trimmed by 4 bases and V by 3 bases; bases with no gene match: 11. The CDR3 loop spans 16 amino acids. The CDR3 is CASSHLGTAPSYGYTF. Here the CDR3 DNA reads TGCGCCAGCAGCCACCTCGGGACAGCCCCCTCCTATGGCTACACCTTC.

V is TRBV19 and J is TRBJ2-1; no reliable D call. V lost 0 bases, J lost 4 bases, and 16 bases lay in between. CDR1 is LNHDA and CDR2 is SQIVND in the germline V gene (reference sequence). The CDR3 has 17 amino acids. CDR3 DNA sequence: TGTGCCAGTAGTATAGAGCCGGTCGTAAGTCGGTACAATGAGCAGTTCTTC. Its translation: CASSIEPVVSRYNEQFF. Complete variable domain (other parts from reference TRBV19 and TRBJ2-1): DGGITQSPKYLFRKEGQNVTLSCEQNLNHDAMYWYRQDPGQGLRLIYYSQIVNDFQKGDIAEGYSVSREKKESFPLTVTSAQKNPTAFYLCASSIEPVVSRYNEQFFGPGTRLTVL.

The rearrangement uses TRBV6-6 and TRBJ1-2, with 11 bases aligning to TRBD1. CDR1 and CDR2 from the germline V gene are MNHNY and SVGAGI (reference sequence). Trimming cost V 6 bases and J 4 bases; bases outside gene matches: 4. The CDR3 spans 14 residues. The CDR3 DNA sequence: TGTGCCAGCAGCCGCGGACAGGGGGCCTATGGCTACACCTTC. This gives the protein CASSRGQGAYGYTF.

The gene calls are TRBV10-3 and TRBJ2-2; D remains ambiguous. Deletions cut 2 bases from V and 4 bases from J, with 8 bases between. Looked up from germline, CDR1 is ENHRY and CDR2 is SYGVKD. CDR3 size: 14 residues. CDR3 sequence reads: CAISETDLTGELFF. The CDR3, as DNA: TGTGCCATCAGTGAGACAGATCTCACCGGGGAGCTGTTTTTT.

The rearrangement uses TRBV19 and TRBJ2-7, with D possibly TRBD1 on 6 matching bases. CDR1 is LNHDA, CDR2 SQIVND, per germline (reference sequence). The CDR3 totals 13 residues. V lost 11 bases, J lost 1 base, and 15 bases lay in between. The CDR3 here is CAAARGTSYEQYF. The DNA of the CDR3 is TGTGCCGCAGCGAGGGGGACGTCCTACGAGCAGTACTTC.

The V and J genes are TRBV28 and TRBJ1-5; the match to TRBD1 covers 10 bases. V shed 5 bases and J 5 bases; nucleotides not matched to a gene: 15. The CDR3 spans 18 residues. Germline loops: CDR1 MDHEN, CDR2 SYDVKM. DNA of the CDR3: TGTGCCAGCAGTGAAAGCCCAGGGCTCGGGACAGGGGATCAGCCCCAGCATTTT. Protein product: CASSESPGLGTGDQPQHF.

V gene TRBV4-1 combines with J gene TRBJ1-2, with D possibly TRBD1 on 6 matching bases. The germline gives CDR1 MGHRA, CDR2 YSYEKL. The CDR3 length is 14 residues. Trimming took 3 bases from V and 1 from J, leaving 9 bases between them. CDR3 in amino acids: CASSHAGDNYGYTF. CDR3 in DNA: TGCGCCAGCAGCCACGCAGGGGATAACTATGGCTACACCTTC.

The chain combines TRBV27 with TRBJ2-7; D unresolved. CDR3 length: 13 amino acids. V dropped 7 bases and J dropped 4 bases, with 14 bases sitting between them. CDR1 MNHEY and CDR2 SMNVEV come from the germline V gene (reference sequence). The CDR3 DNA reads TGTGCCAGCATAGAGACTTCCCAATACGAGCAGTACTTC. Translated, it gives CASIETSQYEQYF.

By frequency in the sample, this clone is medium-sized (0.01 to 0.1%). The chain recombines TRBV9 with TRBJ1-6; D is possibly TRBD1 (6 bases). Germline V gene data show CDR1 as SGDLS and CDR2 as YYNGEE. The CDR3 extends over 12 amino acids. Trimming pared 2 bases from V and 13 bases from J, leaving 10 bases between. The CDR3 region has the DNA TGTGCCAGCAGCGTGGGGGCGCGGCCCCTCCACTTT. This codes for CASSVGARPLHF.

This clone was counted between two and nine times. The rearrangement joins TRBV7-3 to TRBJ1-6; weak D call: TRBD1 (6 bases). The germline gives CDR1 SGHTA, CDR2 FQGTGA. CDR3 size: 14 residues. Trimming shortened V by 3 bases and J by 8 bases, and 11 bases separated the two germline ends. Here the CDR3 DNA reads TGTGCCAGCAGCTTGGACAGCTTGGATTCACCCCTCCACTTT. Amino acids: CASSLDSLDSPLHF.

The V and J genes are TRBV29-1 and TRBJ2-3, with D perhaps TRBD1 (5 bases). The CDR3 length is 11 residues. Germline CDR1 and CDR2: SQVTM and ANQGSEA. The V and J ends lost 7 bases and 2 bases respectively, with 7 bases between them. CDR3 nucleotide sequence: TGCAGCGCACAGGTCACAGATACGCAGTATTTT. Amino acid sequence: CSAQVTDTQYF.

This chain uses TRBV6-5 with TRBJ1-2; 7 nucleotides align to TRBD1. J gave up 3 bases and V 0 bases, and 7 bases lay outside the gene matches. This CDR3 has 16 residues. Germline CDR1 reads MNHEY; CDR2 reads SVGAGI. The CDR3 DNA is TGTGCCAGCAGTTACTCGACAGGGATGGGAGACTATGGCTACACCTTC. This gives the protein CASSYSTGMGDYGYTF.

The count of this clone is one. The rearrangement joins TRBV20-1 to TRBJ1-4; D not certain. The CDR3 loop spans 11 amino acids. Looked up from germline, CDR1 is DFQATT and CDR2 is SNEGSKA (reference sequence). V was clipped by 2 bases and J by 12 bases, with 10 bases between them. CDR3 nucleotide sequence: TGCAGTGCTAGATACGTCGGAGAACTGTTTTTT. It translates to CSARYVGELFF.

This clone was seen only once. The chain recombines TRBV29-1 with TRBJ2-1, with D tentatively TRBD1 (6 bases). Germline values: CDR1 SQVTM, CDR2 ANQGSEA. The CDR3 totals 17 residues. V was shortened by 0 bases and J by 0 bases, with 15 bases between the two germline ends. CDR3 sequence reads: CSVEDTGSPRSYNEQFF. The DNA for the CDR3 is TGCAGCGTTGAAGACACAGGGTCCCCCCGCTCCTACAATGAGCAGTTCTTC.

The chain employs TRBV7-9 and TRBJ2-3; 10 nucleotides align to TRBD1. The V segment lost 3 bases and the J segment 2 bases; nucleotides outside the gene matches: 2. Germline CDR1 and CDR2: SEHNR and FQNEAQ (reference sequence). The CDR3 totals 15 residues. The chain's CDR3 is CASSFGTGDTDTQYF. CDR3 bases: TGTGCCAGCAGCTTCGGGACAGGGGACACAGATACGCAGTATTTT.

The chain uses TRBV6-1 and TRBJ1-1; D remains unclear. CDR1 MNHNS and CDR2 SASEGT come from the germline V gene. This CDR3 is 14 amino acids long. V lost 5 bases and J lost 0, with 10 bases in between. The CDR3 here is CASSYTLMNTEAFF. The DNA of the CDR3 is TGTGCCAGCAGTTATACTCTAATGAACACTGAAGCTTTCTTT.

This chain connects TRBV7-2 to TRBJ1-5, with D hard to call. Trimming cost V 1 base and J 4 bases, with 5 bases left between them. CDR3 length: 13 amino acids. Germline values: CDR1 SGHTA, CDR2 FQGNSA. CDR3 DNA: TGTGCCAGCAGCTTAGAGCGGAATCAGCCCCAGCATTTT. Amino acids: CASSLERNQPQHF. The entire variable domain, with the rest obtained from reference TRBV7-2 and TRBJ1-5, is as follows: GAGVSQSPSNKVTEKGKDVELRCDPISGHTALYWYRQSLGQGLEFLIYFQGNSAPDKSGLPSDRFSAERTGGSVSTLTIQRTQQEDSAVYLCASSLERNQPQHFGDGTRLSIL.

V gene TRBV9 combines with J gene TRBJ2-3, with 8 positions matching TRBD2. CDR1 SGDLS and CDR2 YYNGEE come from the germline V gene. V dropped 1 base and J dropped 4; count of bases not matched to a gene: 5. The CDR3 consists of 15 residues. The CDR3 region is CASSVTGGRADTQYF. The CDR3 DNA reads as TGTGCCAGCAGCGTAACGGGGGGGCGGGCAGATACGCAGTATTTT.

This clone has more than one count but fewer than ten. The rearrangement joins TRBV21-1 to TRBJ1-5. TRBV21-1 is a recognized pseudogene. This CDR3 is 20 amino acids long. CDR3 DNA: TGTGCCAGCAGCAGCTACATCTGGAGTGAGGAACCCGCGAGAAATCAGCCCCAGCATTTT. Its protein is CASSSYIWSEEPARNQPQHF.

The chain combines TRBV11-2 with TRBJ2-2, with 10 bases lining up with TRBD2. V lost 5 bases and J lost 4; bases outside the gene matches: 16. The CDR3 has 19 amino acids. Germline V lookup: CDR1 SGHAT, CDR2 FQNNGV. CDR3 loop: CASSPFQRGGLIITGELFF. DNA for the CDR3: TGTGCCAGCAGCCCCTTCCAGCGGGGGGGGTTGATCATCACCGGGGAGCTGTTTTTT.

In this sample, this clone turned up a few times. The chain carries TRBV4-1 and TRBJ2-1; 9 bases are shared with TRBD1. Germline values: CDR1 MGHRA, CDR2 YSYEKL. Trimming at V came to 4 bases and at J to 3 bases, leaving 13 bases not matched to a gene. The CDR3 is 18 residues long. CDR3 loop: CASSREPTRDRVYNEQFF. The CDR3, as DNA: TGCGCCAGCAGCCGAGAACCCACCCGGGACAGGGTCTACAATGAGCAGTTCTTC.

This clone was counted a single time. This chain joins TRBV25-1 and TRBJ2-7; the match to TRBD1 covers 8 bases. The germline gives CDR1 MGHDK, CDR2 SYGVNS. The CDR3 is 13 residues long. V lost 2 bases and J lost 3; bases outside the gene matches: 0. DNA for the CDR3: TGTGCCAGCAGTGAAGACAGGGGCTACGAGCAGTACTTC. It is translated as CASSEDRGYEQYF.

This chain connects TRBV19 to TRBJ2-1; D is possibly TRBD1 (6 bases). The CDR3 covers 16 residues. The germline gives CDR1 LNHDA, CDR2 SQIVND (reference sequence). V shed 6 bases and J shed 5 bases, with 20 bases lying between them. In DNA form, the CDR3 reads TGTGCCAGTAGAACGCCCGGGACATCCTTCGACAATGAGCAGTTCTTC. It specifies CASRTPGTSFDNEQFF.

J is TRBJ2-2 and V is TRBV7-9, with 8 nucleotides matching TRBD1. The CDR3 has 16 amino acids. CDR1 SEHNR and CDR2 FQNEAQ come from the germline V gene (reference sequence). The trim removed 2 bases at V and 4 bases at J, leaving 6 bases unmatched. Written as DNA, the CDR3 is TGTGCCAGCAGCTTATTCACAGGGGGTAGCACCGGGGAGCTGTTTTTT. It codes for CASSLFTGGSTGELFF.

The chain links TRBV6-1 to TRBJ1-3, with 12 bases aligning to TRBD1. Germline CDR1 reads MNHNS; CDR2 reads SASEGT. The ends lost 1 base at V and 3 bases at J; junction bases unmatched: 4. This CDR3 is built from 17 residues. CDR3 loop: CASSEEGQGARGNTIYF. The CDR3 coding sequence is TGTGCCAGCAGTGAAGAGGGACAGGGGGCGCGTGGAAACACCATATATTTT.

The V and J genes are TRBV2 and TRBJ1-2; tentatively, D is TRBD1 (6 bases). CDR3 length equals 12 residues. Trimming cost V 4 bases and J 7 bases, with 10 bases left between them. Germline assignment: CDR1 SNHLY and CDR2 FYNNEI. CDR3: CASSAGAAGYTF. In DNA form, the CDR3 reads TGTGCCAGCAGTGCAGGGGCCGCTGGCTACACCTTC.